This TCR beta chain was documented in a study of neurological immune-mediated disorders. This clonotype was observed at least ten times. The cDNA was synthesized by 5'RACE incorporating 10-nucleotide random UMIs. TCRdb reprocessed the 5' RACE reads with MiXCR, giving one entry per CDR3 protein. The sample lists around 21,000 distinct CDR3 sequences; 7.5% were seen once. V was pared by 1 base and J by 4 bases, with 18 bases of the junction left unmatched. The CDR3 totals 19 residues. Germline V gene data show CDR1 as DFQATT and CDR2 as SNEGSKA (reference sequence). The rearrangement links TRBV20-1 to TRBJ2-3, with 9 bases aligning to TRBD2. The sample taken for sequencing was CD8+ T cells from blood. The clonotype was recovered from a woman aged 25 to 39 with HTLV-1-associated myelopathy (HAM/TSP). The CDR3 protein is CSARAVGPSGDALADTQYF. DNA for the CDR3: TGCAGTGCTAGAGCGGTTGGTCCTAGCGGGGATGCTCTCGCAGATACGCAGTATTTT.